The sequence of this T cell receptor beta chain was determined in a study of blood T cell repertoires in COVID-19. Trimming stripped 0 bases from V and 6 bases from J, with 9 bases between. Per the germline V gene, CDR1 is MNHEY and CDR2 is SMNVEV (reference sequence). This CDR3 spans 14 amino acids. Measured with immunoSEQ multiplex PCR; TCRdb has only the in-frame clones, and not every one. This sample has about 370,000 clones; more than 75% occur once, and the top ten carry about 10%. The chain uses TRBV27 and TRBJ2-1, with a tentative D call TRBD1 (5 bases). This receptor was obtained from a woman in her 30s with COVID-19, enrolled during active disease. Sequencing input: peripheral blood. CDR3 protein: CASSLSIRVNEQFF. Here the CDR3 DNA reads TGTGCCAGCAGTTTATCAATCAGGGTCAATGAGCAGTTCTTC.